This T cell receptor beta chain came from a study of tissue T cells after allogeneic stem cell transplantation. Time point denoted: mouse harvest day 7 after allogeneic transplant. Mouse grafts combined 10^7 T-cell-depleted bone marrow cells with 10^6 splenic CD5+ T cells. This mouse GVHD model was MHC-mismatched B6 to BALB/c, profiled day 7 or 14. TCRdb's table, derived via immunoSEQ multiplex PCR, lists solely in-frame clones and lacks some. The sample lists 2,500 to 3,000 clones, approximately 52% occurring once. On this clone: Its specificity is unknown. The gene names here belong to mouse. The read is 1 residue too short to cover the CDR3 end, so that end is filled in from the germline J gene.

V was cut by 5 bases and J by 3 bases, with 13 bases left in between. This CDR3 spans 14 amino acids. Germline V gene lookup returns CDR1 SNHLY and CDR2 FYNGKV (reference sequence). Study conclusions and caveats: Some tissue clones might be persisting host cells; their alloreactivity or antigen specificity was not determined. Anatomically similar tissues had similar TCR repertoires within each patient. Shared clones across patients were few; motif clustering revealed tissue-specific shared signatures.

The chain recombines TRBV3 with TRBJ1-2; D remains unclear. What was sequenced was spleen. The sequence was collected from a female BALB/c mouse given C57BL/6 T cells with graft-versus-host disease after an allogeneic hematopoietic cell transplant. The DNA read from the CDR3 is TGTGCCAGCAGCCGGGCCCGGGGTGACTCCGACTACACC. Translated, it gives CASSRARGDSDYT. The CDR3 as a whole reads CASSRARGDSDYTF.